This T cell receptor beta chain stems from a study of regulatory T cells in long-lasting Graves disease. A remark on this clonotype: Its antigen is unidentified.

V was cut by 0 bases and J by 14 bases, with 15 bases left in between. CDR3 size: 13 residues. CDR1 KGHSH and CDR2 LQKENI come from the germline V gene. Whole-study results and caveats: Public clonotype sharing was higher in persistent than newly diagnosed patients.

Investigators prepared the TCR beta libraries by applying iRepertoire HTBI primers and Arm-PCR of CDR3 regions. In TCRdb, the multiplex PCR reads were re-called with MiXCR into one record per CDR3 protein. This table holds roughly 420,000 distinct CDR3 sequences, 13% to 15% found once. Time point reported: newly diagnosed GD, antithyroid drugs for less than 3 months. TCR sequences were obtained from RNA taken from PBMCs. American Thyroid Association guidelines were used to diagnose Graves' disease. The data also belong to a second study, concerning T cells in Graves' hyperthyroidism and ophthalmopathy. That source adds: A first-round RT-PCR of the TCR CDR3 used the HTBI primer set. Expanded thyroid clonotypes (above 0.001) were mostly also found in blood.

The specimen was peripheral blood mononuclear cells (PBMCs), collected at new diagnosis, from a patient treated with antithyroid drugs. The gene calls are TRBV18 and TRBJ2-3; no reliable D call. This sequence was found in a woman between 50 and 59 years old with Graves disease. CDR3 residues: CASSPPSLTRWYF. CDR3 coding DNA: TGTGCCAGCTCACCACCGTCTCTAACCAGGTGGTATTTT.